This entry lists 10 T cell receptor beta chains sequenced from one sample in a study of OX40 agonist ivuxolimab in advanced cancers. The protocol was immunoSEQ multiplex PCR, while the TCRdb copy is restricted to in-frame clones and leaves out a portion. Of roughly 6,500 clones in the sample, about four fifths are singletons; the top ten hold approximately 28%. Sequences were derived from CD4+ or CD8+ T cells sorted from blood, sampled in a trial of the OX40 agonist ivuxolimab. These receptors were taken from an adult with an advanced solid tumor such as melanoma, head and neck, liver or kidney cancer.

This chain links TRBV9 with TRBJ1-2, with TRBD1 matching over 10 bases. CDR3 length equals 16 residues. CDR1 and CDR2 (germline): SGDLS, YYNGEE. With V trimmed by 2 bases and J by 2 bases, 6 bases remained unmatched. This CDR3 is CASSVGQGFRNYGYTF. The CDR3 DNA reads TGTGCCAGCAGCGTGGGACAGGGGTTTAGAAACTATGGCTACACCTTC.

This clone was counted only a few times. CDR3 protein: CASSPATGGDNQPQHF. DNA of the CDR3: TGTGCCAGCAGTCCAGCGACAGGGGGGGACAATCAGCCCCAGCATTTT. The chain has TRBV28 and TRBJ1-5, with TRBD1 identical over 9 bases. The CDR3 runs to 16 residues. Germline loops: CDR1 MDHEN, CDR2 SYDVKM. The trim removed 5 bases at V and 3 bases at J, leaving 8 bases unmatched.

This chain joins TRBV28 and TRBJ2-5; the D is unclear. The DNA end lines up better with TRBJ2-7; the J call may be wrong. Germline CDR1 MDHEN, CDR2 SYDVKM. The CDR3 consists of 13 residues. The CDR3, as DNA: TGTGCCAGCAGTTTAGGTCAGACCTACGAGCAGTACTTC. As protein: CASSLGQTYEQYF.

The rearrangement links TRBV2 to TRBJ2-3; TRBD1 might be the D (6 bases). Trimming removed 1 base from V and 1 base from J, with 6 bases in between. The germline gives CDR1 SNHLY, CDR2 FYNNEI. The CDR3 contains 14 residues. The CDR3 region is CASSEEGGTDTQYF. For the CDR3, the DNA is TGTGCCAGCAGTGAAGAGGGGGGCACAGATACGCAGTATTTT. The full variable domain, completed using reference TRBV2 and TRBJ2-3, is EPEVTQTPSHQVTQMGQEVILRCVPISNHLYFYWYRQILGQKVEFLVSFYNNEISEKSEIFDDQFSVERPDGSNFTLKIRSTKLEDSAMYFCASSEEGGTDTQYFGPGTRLTVL.

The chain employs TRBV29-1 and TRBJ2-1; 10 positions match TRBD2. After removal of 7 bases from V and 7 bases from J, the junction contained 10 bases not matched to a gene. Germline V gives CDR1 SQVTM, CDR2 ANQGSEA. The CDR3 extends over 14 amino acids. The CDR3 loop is CSALLAGEGNEQFF. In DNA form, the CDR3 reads TGCAGCGCCCTCCTAGCGGGAGAAGGAAATGAGCAGTTCTTC.

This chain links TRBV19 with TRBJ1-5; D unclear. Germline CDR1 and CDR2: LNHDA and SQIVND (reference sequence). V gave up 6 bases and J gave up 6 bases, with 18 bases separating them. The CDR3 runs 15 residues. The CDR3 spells CASRNHKATGQPQHF. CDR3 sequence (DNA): TGTGCCAGTAGGAACCACAAGGCCACCGGTCAGCCCCAGCATTTT. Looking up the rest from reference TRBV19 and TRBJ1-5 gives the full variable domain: DGGITQSPKYLFRKEGQNVTLSCEQNLNHDAMYWYRQDPGQGLRLIYYSQIVNDFQKGDIAEGYSVSREKKESFPLTVTSAQKNPTAFYLCASRNHKATGQPQHFGDGTRLSIL.

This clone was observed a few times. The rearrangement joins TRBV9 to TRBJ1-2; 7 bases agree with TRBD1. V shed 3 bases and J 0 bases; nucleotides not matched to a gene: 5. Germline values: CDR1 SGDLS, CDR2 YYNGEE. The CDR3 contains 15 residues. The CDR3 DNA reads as TGTGCCAGCAGCGAGACCGGGACAGCTAACTATGGCTACACCTTC. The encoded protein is CASSETGTANYGYTF.

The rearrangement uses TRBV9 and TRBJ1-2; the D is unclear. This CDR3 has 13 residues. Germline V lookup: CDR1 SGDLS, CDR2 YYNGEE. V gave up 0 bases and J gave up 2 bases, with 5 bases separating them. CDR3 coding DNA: TGTGCCAGCAGCGTAGACGGGAACTATGGCTACACCTTC. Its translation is CASSVDGNYGYTF.

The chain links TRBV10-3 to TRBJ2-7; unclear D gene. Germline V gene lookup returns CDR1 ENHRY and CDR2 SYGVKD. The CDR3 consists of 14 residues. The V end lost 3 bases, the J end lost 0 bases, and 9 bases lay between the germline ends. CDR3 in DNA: TGTGCCATCAGTGATCCGGCCAGCTCCTACGAGCAGTACTTC. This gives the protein CAISDPASSYEQYF.

CDR3: CAWSGGSGLWEQYF. CDR3 nucleotides: TGTGCCTGGAGTGGGGGTAGCGGCCTTTGGGAGCAGTACTTC. The chain is built from TRBV30 and TRBJ2-7; D may be TRBD2 (6 bases). Per germline, CDR1 GTSNPN and CDR2 SVGIG (reference sequence). The germline V and J ends were trimmed by 1 base and 7 bases, with 17 bases remaining between them. The CDR3 sequence is 14 residues long.